These 28 T cell receptor beta chains share one sample of origin, sequenced in a study of CD8 T cells in ankylosing spondylitis. What these receptors recognize is not known. TCRdb redid the calling of the 5' RACE reads with MiXCR, one entry per CDR3 protein. The sample has around 770,000 distinct CDR3 sequences; roughly 12% are singletons. Findings and limits, study-wide: Eight highly homologous variants formed a TCR beta motif that appeared characteristic of ankylosing spondylitis blood.

Material: blood, either unsorted or a sorted T cell fraction (not recorded which). Receptors were obtained from a male donor with ankylosing spondylitis.

This clonotype was picked up a small number of times. The chain couples TRBV6-5 to TRBJ2-7, with D unclear. In germline, CDR1 is MNHEY, CDR2 SVGAGI. Trimming left V 7 bases short and J 3 bases short, with 10 bases between. The CDR3 spans 12 residues. The CDR3 reads CASKGQLYEQYF. The CDR3 nucleotides are TGTGCCAGCAAAGGGCAGCTCTACGAGCAGTACTTC.

The rearrangement uses TRBV6-1 and TRBJ2-7; D gene ambiguous. This CDR3 region has 12 residues. The V gene lost 2 bases and the J gene lost 4 bases, with 6 bases spanning the gap. From germline, CDR1 is MNHNS and CDR2 SASEGT. DNA for the CDR3: TGTGCCAGCAGTGAACACCATTACGAGCAGTACTTC. The encoded protein is CASSEHHYEQYF.

This clonotype was seen repeatedly, ten times or more. The J gene is TRBJ1-1, the V gene TRBV15, with TRBD1 matching 7 bases. In germline, CDR1 is LNHNV, CDR2 YYDKDF (reference sequence). The V segment lost 2 bases and the J segment 4 bases; nucleotides outside the gene matches: 7. The length of the CDR3 is 15 residues. DNA of the CDR3: TGTGCCACCAGCAGAAGGACAGGTATGGGCACTGAAGCTTTCTTT. Its translation: CATSRRTGMGTEAFF.

The V and J genes are TRBV28 and TRBJ1-6; D uncertain. Germline loops: CDR1 MDHEN, CDR2 SYDVKM. The CDR3 extends over 14 amino acids. The ends were cut back, 5 bases at V and 7 bases at J, with 12 bases in the middle. CDR3 DNA: TGTGCCAGCAGTAACACGAGGTGGAATTCACCCCTCCACTTT. Encoded protein: CASSNTRWNSPLHF.

This chain connects TRBV20-1 to TRBJ2-3; D may be TRBD2 (6 bases). The CDR3 totals 14 residues. V was clipped by 3 bases and J by 0 bases, with 10 bases between them. Germline CDR1 and CDR2: DFQATT and SNEGSKA (reference sequence). The CDR3 coding sequence is TGCAGTGCTAGTGGACGGGGGAGCACAGATACGCAGTATTTT. Translating gives CSASGRGSTDTQYF.

This clonotype was seen ten or more times. The V and J genes are TRBV10-3 and TRBJ2-1; 8 bases align to TRBD2. CDR1 and CDR2 from the germline V gene are ENHRY and SYGVKD. The CDR3 extends over 18 amino acids. V dropped 0 bases and J dropped 5; count of bases not matched to a gene: 12. The CDR3 sequence is CAISESKRLAGTNNEQFF. The CDR3 nucleotides read TGTGCCATCAGTGAGTCGAAACGGCTAGCGGGTACCAACAATGAGCAGTTCTTC.

This clonotype was counted a few times. V and J are TRBV7-6 and TRBJ2-2; the match to TRBD2 covers 12 bases. Germline assignment: CDR1 SGHVS and CDR2 FNYEAQ. With V trimmed by 5 bases and J by 5 bases, 9 bases remained unmatched. The CDR3 runs to 17 residues. CDR3 sequence: CASSPRYTSGRTGELFF. Written as DNA, the CDR3 is TGTGCCAGCAGCCCTCGCTATACTAGCGGGAGGACCGGGGAGCTGTTTTTT.

The chain has TRBV20-1 and TRBJ2-7; D is uncertain. Between the trimmed V and J ends, which lost 6 bases and 5 bases, there was a span of 17 bases. The germline CDR1 and CDR2 sequences are DFQATT and SNEGSKA (reference sequence). There are 13 residues in the CDR3. The CDR3: CSALLLGFNEQYF. In DNA, the CDR3 is TGCAGTGCCCTGCTCCTGGGATTCAACGAGCAGTACTTC.

The chain recombines TRBV9 with TRBJ2-2, with 9 bases matching TRBD1. The CDR3 sequence is 16 residues long. CDR1 SGDLS and CDR2 YYNGEE come from the germline V gene. V dropped 4 bases and J dropped 6; count of bases not matched to a gene: 10. CDR3 DNA: TGTGCCAGCAGCACAGACCCCGGGACAGGGTCCGGGGAGCTGTTTTTT. Protein: CASSTDPGTGSGELFF.

This clonotype was detected only a few times. V is TRBV20-1 and J is TRBJ2-3; maybe TRBD2 (5 bases). Trimming pared 3 bases from V and 2 bases from J, leaving 15 bases between. Looked up from germline, CDR1 is DFQATT and CDR2 is SNEGSKA (reference sequence). The CDR3 totals 15 residues. The CDR3: CSASRLAGFTDTQYF. Written as DNA, the CDR3 is TGCAGTGCTAGCCGGCTCGCGGGCTTCACAGATACGCAGTATTTT.

This clonotype was picked up a small number of times. The rearrangement links TRBV10-3 to TRBJ1-5; D not resolved. From germline, CDR1 is ENHRY and CDR2 SYGVKD. The CDR3 extends over 12 amino acids. Between the trimmed V and J ends, which lost 2 bases and 8 bases, there was a span of 7 bases. In DNA, the CDR3 is TGTGCCATCAGTGAGGCTGGAGAGCCCCAGCATTTT. This sequence encodes CAISEAGEPQHF.

In this sample, this clonotype turned up many times. The J gene is TRBJ2-3, the V gene TRBV7-2, with D possibly TRBD1 on 6 matching bases. CDR3 length equals 13 residues. Trimming removed 2 bases from V and 11 bases from J, with 14 bases in between. Germline V gives CDR1 SGHTA, CDR2 FQGNSA. This CDR3 is CASSLRMTGGQYF. CDR3 nucleotide sequence: TGTGCCAGCAGCTTAAGGATGACAGGCGGGCAGTATTTT.

The chain employs TRBV10-1 and TRBJ2-1, with 8 positions matching TRBD2. The ends lost 3 bases at V and 5 bases at J; junction bases unmatched: 6. This CDR3 is 15 amino acids long. CDR1 and CDR2 (germline): WNHNN, SYGVQD (reference sequence). Here the CDR3 reads CASSDLPGGNNEQFF. Here the CDR3 DNA reads TGCGCCAGCAGTGACCTACCGGGGGGGAACAATGAGCAGTTCTTC.

V and J are TRBV20-1 and TRBJ2-7; 10 bases map to TRBD2. The CDR3 has 17 amino acids. CDR1 is DFQATT, CDR2 SNEGSKA, per germline (reference sequence). After removal of 1 base from V and 2 bases from J, the junction contained 11 bases not matched to a gene. CDR3 in DNA: TGCAGTGCTAGAGTCGGACTAGCGGTCTTTGATACCTACGAGCAGTACTTC. Its translation: CSARVGLAVFDTYEQYF.

This clonotype was seen repeatedly, ten times or more. The rearrangement uses TRBV7-2 and TRBJ2-3; D is uncertain. The CDR3 is 14 amino acids. The ends were cut back, 1 base at V and 0 bases at J, with 5 bases in the middle. Germline V gene sequence: CDR1 SGHTA, CDR2 FQGNSA. CDR3 DNA sequence: TGTGCCAGCAGCTTAGGACCTAGCACAGATACGCAGTATTTT. Its protein is CASSLGPSTDTQYF.

This clonotype has a count of ten or more. The chain is built from TRBV29-1 and TRBJ2-7; D possibly corresponds to TRBD2 (5 bases). The CDR3 sequence is 12 residues long. Per the germline V gene, CDR1 is SQVTM and CDR2 is ANQGSEA. V was pared by 7 bases and J by 6 bases, with 16 bases between. CDR3 in amino acids: CSGGGGVGEQYF. The DNA for the CDR3 is TGCAGCGGAGGCGGAGGAGTTGGCGAGCAGTACTTC.

The table lists this clonotype with a few counts. This sequence may be a read error, since a much larger clone differs from it by one base. This sequence joins TRBV20-1 and TRBJ1-2; no firm D call. Germline CDR1 and CDR2: DFQATT and SNEGSKA (reference sequence). There are 16 residues in the CDR3. CDR3 sequence: CCARDLAKPANYGYTF. CDR3 nucleotide sequence: TGCTGTGCTAGAGATTTGGCCAAGCCCGCGAACTATGGCTACACCTTC.

This clonotype was seen only a few times. The CDR3 DNA sequence: TGTGCCAGCAGTTTCCAAATGGGGGTTTTAGATACGCAGTATTTT. Encoded protein: CASSFQMGVLDTQYF. The rearrangement links TRBV12-3 or TRBV12-4 to TRBJ2-3, with D possibly called TRBD1 or TRBD2 (5 bases each). The CDR3 runs to 15 residues. Trimming stripped 3 bases from V and 5 bases from J, with 15 bases between.

The V and J genes are TRBV4-2 and TRBJ1-6, with D unresolved. The V end lost 1 base, the J end lost 9 bases, and 4 bases lay between the germline ends. Germline lookup yields CDR1 LGHNA and CDR2 YNFKEQ. This CDR3 is built from 12 residues. Here the CDR3 DNA reads TGTGCCAGCAGCCAAGTAGGTTCACCCCTCCACTTT. This codes for CASSQVGSPLHF.

V usage is TRBV4-2 and J usage is TRBJ2-3; 7 bases match TRBD1. The V and J ends lost 0 bases and 3 bases, in that order; junction bases with no gene match: 9. This CDR3 spans 17 amino acids. CDR1 and CDR2 from the germline V gene are LGHNA and YNFKEQ. The chain's CDR3 is CASSQDIKRGLTDTQYF. The CDR3 DNA sequence: TGTGCCAGCAGCCAAGATATAAAGAGGGGGCTAACAGATACGCAGTATTTT.

The table lists this clonotype with a few counts. The chain employs TRBV10-3 and TRBJ1-1; TRBD1 aligns across 8 bases. The CDR3 has 13 amino acids. With V trimmed by 6 bases and J by 5 bases, 5 bases remained unmatched. CDR1 and CDR2 from the germline V gene are ENHRY and SYGVKD. This chain's CDR3 is CAIRSGQATEAFF. CDR3 in DNA: TGTGCCATCAGGTCGGGACAGGCTACTGAAGCTTTCTTT.

This chain connects TRBV20-1 to TRBJ2-5; D is unresolved. Trimming pared 5 bases from V and 5 bases from J, leaving 15 bases between. CDR3 length equals 13 residues. The germline V gene has CDR1 DFQATT and CDR2 SNEGSKA (reference sequence). CDR3 nucleotides: TGCAGTGCTCCACGCCGGACGGTGGAGACCCAGTACTTC. This gives the protein CSAPRRTVETQYF.

This clonotype was seen many times. J is TRBJ1-5 and V is TRBV29-1; tentative D call: TRBD1 (5 bases). This CDR3 spans 14 amino acids. Germline CDR1 reads SQVTM; CDR2 reads ANQGSEA. CDR3 in DNA: TGCAGTATACTTCAGGGTGGTGGTGATCAGCCCCAGCATTTT. It is translated as CSILQGGGDQPQHF. Full variable domain (rest looked up from reference TRBV29-1 and TRBJ1-5): SAVISQKPSRDICQRGTSLTIQCQVDSQVTMMFWYRQQPGQSLTLIATANQGSEATYESGFVIDKFPISRPNLTFSTLTVSNMSPEDSSIYLCSILQGGGDQPQHFGDGTRLSIL.

The chain employs TRBV29-1 and TRBJ1-1, with a weak D call TRBD1 (5 bases). The V end lost 6 bases, the J end lost 4 bases, and 15 bases lay between the germline ends. CDR3 length: 13 residues. Germline values: CDR1 SQVTM, CDR2 ANQGSEA. In DNA, the CDR3 is TGCAGCGTCATGACGGGTAGGGGCACTGAAGCTTTCTTT. Protein: CSVMTGRGTEAFF.

Ten or more counts support this clonotype. The chain carries TRBV12-3 or TRBV12-4 and TRBJ2-1; D is perhaps TRBD1 or TRBD2 (5 bases each). V lost 3 bases, J lost 9 bases, and 9 bases lay in between. There are 12 residues in the CDR3. The CDR3 region has the DNA TGTGCCAGCAGTTTGGGGGTTGGTGAGCAGTTCTTC. The encoded protein is CASSLGVGEQFF.

This chain uses TRBV20-1 with TRBJ1-2; D remains ambiguous. The CDR3 is 12 residues long. Per the germline V gene, CDR1 is DFQATT and CDR2 is SNEGSKA (reference sequence). V was trimmed by 1 base and J by 4 bases, leaving 7 bases between them. The CDR3 DNA follows: TGCAGTGCTAGAGCGGACGCCTATGGCTACACCTTC. It codes for CSARADAYGYTF.

V gene TRBV7-9 combines with J gene TRBJ2-2, with unresolved D. Germline CDR1 reads SEHNR; CDR2 reads FQNEAQ (reference sequence). The CDR3 is made up of 17 amino acids. Trimming left V 0 bases short and J 1 base short, with 12 bases between. The CDR3 region is CASSLAQTSLNTGELFF. DNA for the CDR3: TGTGCCAGCAGCTTAGCCCAGACTTCTCTGAACACCGGGGAGCTGTTTTTT. Filled out from reference TRBV7-9 and TRBJ2-2, the complete variable domain reads DTGVSQNPRHKITKRGQNVTFRCDPISEHNRLYWYRQTLGQGPEFLTYFQNEAQLEKSRLLSDRFSAERPKGSFSTLEIQRTEQGDSAMYLCASSLAQTSLNTGELFFGEGSRLTVL.

Only a few counts were recorded for this clonotype. CDR3 loop: CASSKQGVNTEAFF. CDR3 coding DNA: TGTGCCAGCAGCAAACAGGGGGTGAACACTGAAGCTTTCTTT. The chain couples TRBV7-3 to TRBJ1-1, with 8 bases that match TRBD1. Per the germline V gene, CDR1 is SGHTA and CDR2 is FQGTGA. The J segment lost 0 bases and the V segment lost 5 bases, leaving 2 bases of the junction unmatched. The CDR3 has 14 residues. Looking up the rest from reference TRBV7-3 and TRBJ1-1 gives the full variable domain: GAGVSQTPSNKVTEKGKYVELRCDPISGHTALYWYRQSLGQGPEFLIYFQGTGAADDSGLPNDRFFAVRPEGSVSTLKIQRTERGDSAVYLCASSKQGVNTEAFFGQGTRLTVV.